The 23 T cell receptor beta chains listed next were all sequenced from one sample in a study of blood T cell repertoires in COVID-19. TCRdb keeps only in-frame clones here, not all; method: immunoSEQ multiplex PCR. The data show over 85,000 clones, around 80% seen once. Source material: peripheral blood. The origin of the receptors is a woman at least 80 years old with acute or convalescent COVID-19.

V usage is TRBV4-1 and J usage is TRBJ2-2, with 8 bases aligning to TRBD1. CDR3 length: 17 amino acids. Looked up from germline, CDR1 is MGHRA and CDR2 is YSYEKL. J lost 3 bases, V lost 1 base, and 7 bases had no gene match. The CDR3 bases are TGCGCCAGCAGCCAAGGCCAGGACAGGGCGTACACCGGGGAGCTGTTTTTT. Protein: CASSQGQDRAYTGELFF.

The chain uses TRBV11-2 and TRBJ1-1, with D tentatively TRBD1 (6 bases). Trimming cost V 5 bases and J 1 base, with 11 bases left between them. The CDR3 length is 14 residues. Germline assignment: CDR1 SGHAT and CDR2 FQNNGV. The CDR3 here is CASSTKDRNTEAFF. CDR3 nucleotides: TGTGCCAGCAGCACAAAGGACAGGAACACTGAAGCTTTCTTT.

The chain has TRBV11-2 and TRBJ1-1; D ambiguous. The germline V gene encodes CDR1 SGHAT and CDR2 FQNNGV. The CDR3 runs to 13 residues. With 1 base removed from V and 5 bases from J, the gap between germline ends came to 8 bases. CDR3 amino acids: CASSLVGGTEAFF. CDR3 sequence (DNA): TGTGCCAGCAGCTTAGTGGGCGGGACTGAAGCTTTCTTT.

The V call is TRBV25-1, the J call TRBJ2-1; the match to TRBD2 covers 16 bases. This CDR3 contains 16 residues. Germline loops: CDR1 MGHDK, CDR2 SYGVNS. The junction had 2 bases not matched to a gene; V was cut back by 0 bases and J by 9 bases. The CDR3 region is CASSEYGTSGRGEQFF. In nucleotides, the CDR3 is TGTGCCAGCAGTGAATACGGGACTAGCGGGAGGGGTGAGCAGTTCTTC.

J is TRBJ1-5 and V is TRBV18; 7 positions match TRBD1. The CDR3 sequence is 16 residues long. The junction had 8 bases not matched to a gene; V was cut back by 0 bases and J by 6 bases. From germline, CDR1 is KGHSH and CDR2 LQKENI. CDR3 sequence: CASSPPETGLGQPQHF. CDR3 DNA: TGTGCCAGCTCACCACCGGAGACAGGGCTAGGTCAGCCCCAGCATTTT.

This chain links TRBV7-2 with TRBJ1-2, with a weak D call TRBD1 (6 bases). The germline V gene has CDR1 SGHTA and CDR2 FQGNSA. Trimming stripped 5 bases from V and 5 bases from J, with 21 bases between. The CDR3 contains 16 residues. DNA of the CDR3: TGTGCCAGCAGCCCCTGGGAGGGGGGCATAGGATATGGCTACACCTTC. This gives the protein CASSPWEGGIGYGYTF.

This clone was counted a single time. The rearrangement uses TRBV5-5 and TRBJ2-6; TRBD2 is a possible D gene (6 bases). The V end was cut by 1 base, the J end by 2 bases, with 7 bases between. The CDR3 has 15 amino acids. The germline V gene has CDR1 SGHKS and CDR2 YYEKEE (reference sequence). The CDR3: CASSLRRAGANVLTF. Here the CDR3 DNA reads TGTGCCAGCAGCTTGAGGAGGGCTGGGGCCAACGTCCTGACTTTC. Complete variable domain (other parts from reference TRBV5-5 and TRBJ2-6): DAGVTQSPTHLIKTRGQQVTLRCSPISGHKSVSWYQQVLGQGPQFIFQYYEKEERGRGNFPDRFSARQFPNYSSELNVNALLLGDSALYLCASSLRRAGANVLTFGAGSRLTVL.

The rearrangement uses TRBV15 and TRBJ2-7, with 8 bases matching TRBD2. Losses at the gene ends were 0 bases for V and 7 bases for J; bases not matched to a gene: 11. Looked up from germline, CDR1 is LNHNV and CDR2 is YYDKDF (reference sequence). This CDR3 is built from 16 residues. Here the CDR3 reads CATSREVAGIFREQYF. CDR3 nucleotide sequence: TGTGCCACCAGCAGAGAGGTAGCGGGGATTTTTAGAGAGCAGTACTTC.

V is TRBV11-2 and J is TRBJ2-7; D may be TRBD1 (5 bases). Per germline, CDR1 SGHAT and CDR2 FQNNGV. The CDR3 is made up of 14 amino acids. The germline V and J ends were trimmed by 2 bases and 4 bases, with 12 bases remaining between them. CDR3 loop: CASSLIQDLYEQYF. CDR3 in DNA: TGTGCCAGCAGCTTAATACAGGATCTGTACGAGCAGTACTTC.

The chain employs TRBV9 and TRBJ1-1; D is uncertain. There are 14 residues in the CDR3. With 2 bases removed from V and 1 base from J, the gap between germline ends came to 9 bases. The V gene's germline CDR1 is SGDLS and CDR2 YYNGEE. CDR3 protein: CASSVVAENTEAFF. The CDR3 DNA follows: TGTGCCAGCAGCGTCGTAGCTGAGAACACTGAAGCTTTCTTT.

V is TRBV7-2 and J is TRBJ2-7; 7 bases fit TRBD2. V shed 1 base, J shed 4 bases, and the junction held 4 bases outside the gene matches. The CDR3 has 14 residues. Germline CDR1 is SGHTA and CDR2 is FQGNSA. CDR3 bases: TGTGCCAGCAGCTTAGTGCCTAGCGGTTACGAGCAGTACTTC. The encoded protein is CASSLVPSGYEQYF.

This clone was detected only once. This sequence joins TRBV6-5 and TRBJ1-2, with D possibly being TRBD1 (6 bases). Deletions cut 6 bases from V and 8 bases from J, with 19 bases between. Germline loops: CDR1 MNHEY, CDR2 SVGAGI. The CDR3 extends over 14 amino acids. The CDR3 loop reads CASREGVAGAGYTF. The CDR3 coding sequence is TGTGCCAGCAGGGAGGGGGTGGCGGGAGCCGGCTACACCTTC.

V is TRBV5-6 and J is TRBJ1-5; D is unresolved. The CDR3 has 17 amino acids. With 0 bases removed from V and 0 bases from J, the gap between germline ends came to 13 bases. CDR1 is SGHDT and CDR2 is YYEEEE in the germline V gene. The CDR3 sequence is CASSLDRGGGSNQPQHF. The CDR3 nucleotides are TGTGCCAGCAGCTTGGATCGGGGAGGCGGTAGCAATCAGCCCCAGCATTTT.

V is TRBV18 and J is TRBJ2-1, with 9 bases aligning to TRBD2. The germline V gene has CDR1 KGHSH and CDR2 LQKENI. This CDR3 region has 16 residues. V was pared by 1 base and J by 9 bases, with 10 bases of the junction left unmatched. The CDR3 is CASSPQGIAGVGEQFF. CDR3 sequence (DNA): TGTGCCAGCTCACCACAAGGAATAGCGGGAGTCGGTGAGCAGTTCTTC.

This sequence joins TRBV9 and TRBJ1-1; no firm D call. CDR3 length equals 14 residues. Trimming removed 0 bases from V and 5 bases from J, with 11 bases in between. CDR1 SGDLS and CDR2 YYNGEE come from the germline V gene. The CDR3 reads CASSVESVRTEAFF. In DNA, the CDR3 is TGTGCCAGCAGCGTAGAATCCGTGAGGACTGAAGCTTTCTTT.

The V call is TRBV10-2, the J call TRBJ2-1; 9 nucleotides agree with TRBD1. Germline V CDR1 and CDR2: WSHSY, SAAADI. V gave up 3 bases and J gave up 9 bases; unmatched junction bases: 12. This CDR3 is built from 16 residues. The CDR3 here is CASSEGGQGTRSEQFF. CDR3 sequence (DNA): TGCGCCAGCAGTGAAGGGGGACAGGGTACCCGGAGTGAGCAGTTCTTC.

The chain joins TRBV2 to TRBJ1-3; D is unresolved. Germline V gives CDR1 SNHLY, CDR2 FYNNEI. Trimming left V 7 bases short and J 0 bases short, with 4 bases between. CDR3 size: 12 residues. CDR3 coding DNA: TGTGCCAGCAAATACTCTGGAAACACCATATATTTT. Translated, it gives CASKYSGNTIYF.

In its sample, this clone was seen a few times. This sequence joins TRBV28 and TRBJ1-2, with D unclear. From germline, CDR1 is MDHEN and CDR2 SYDVKM. The CDR3 runs to 11 residues. The V end lost 2 bases, the J end lost 5 bases, and 3 bases lay between the germline ends. The CDR3 here is CASSLQYGYTF. For the CDR3, the DNA is TGTGCCAGCAGTTTACAATATGGCTACACCTTC.

V usage is TRBV5-6 and J usage is TRBJ1-5; D possibly corresponds to TRBD1 (5 bases). Germline V gene sequence: CDR1 SGHDT, CDR2 YYEEEE. Deletions cut 0 bases from V and 5 bases from J, with 15 bases between. The CDR3 is made up of 16 amino acids. DNA of the CDR3: TGTGCCAGCAGCTTGGCCTCGGAGGGGTGGTATCAGCCCCAGCATTTT. It translates to CASSLASEGWYQPQHF.

The rearrangement joins TRBV29-1 to TRBJ2-6; D ambiguous. The CDR3 covers 16 residues. Germline V gene data show CDR1 as SQVTM and CDR2 as ANQGSEA. Trimming removed 4 bases from V and 0 bases from J, with 13 bases in between. CDR3 DNA sequence: TGCAGCGTTGTTGCCTCAACTACCTCTGGGGCCAACGTCCTGACTTTC. Amino acids: CSVVASTTSGANVLTF.

V and J are TRBV5-5 and TRBJ1-1; D unclear. The ends were cut back, 4 bases at V and 6 bases at J, with 13 bases in the middle. The germline CDR1 and CDR2 sequences are SGHKS and YYEKEE (reference sequence). The CDR3 totals 13 residues. CDR3 sequence (DNA): TGTGCCAGCAGCCCAGGCTTGGGAGCTGAAGCTTTCTTT. Encoded protein: CASSPGLGAEAFF.

This rearrangement joins TRBV5-4 to TRBJ2-2, with TRBD1 as a possible D gene (6 bases). The germline V gene encodes CDR1 SGHNT and CDR2 YYREEE (reference sequence). The CDR3 sequence is 16 residues long. Trimming removed 0 bases from V and 5 bases from J, with 14 bases in between. CDR3 coding DNA: TGTGCCAGCAGCTTGGCCGGGACAAGGATAACCGGGGAGCTGTTTTTT. It is translated as CASSLAGTRITGELFF.

This clone occurred once. The J gene is TRBJ1-2, the V gene TRBV7-9; a possible D gene is TRBD1 (6 bases). This CDR3 has 14 amino acids. V shed 5 bases and J shed 8 bases, with 18 bases lying between them. Germline loops: CDR1 SEHNR, CDR2 FQNEAQ (reference sequence). The CDR3 region is CASSTTPGGGGYTF. In nucleotides, the CDR3 is TGTGCCAGCAGCACCACCCCTGGGGGGGGCGGCTACACCTTC.